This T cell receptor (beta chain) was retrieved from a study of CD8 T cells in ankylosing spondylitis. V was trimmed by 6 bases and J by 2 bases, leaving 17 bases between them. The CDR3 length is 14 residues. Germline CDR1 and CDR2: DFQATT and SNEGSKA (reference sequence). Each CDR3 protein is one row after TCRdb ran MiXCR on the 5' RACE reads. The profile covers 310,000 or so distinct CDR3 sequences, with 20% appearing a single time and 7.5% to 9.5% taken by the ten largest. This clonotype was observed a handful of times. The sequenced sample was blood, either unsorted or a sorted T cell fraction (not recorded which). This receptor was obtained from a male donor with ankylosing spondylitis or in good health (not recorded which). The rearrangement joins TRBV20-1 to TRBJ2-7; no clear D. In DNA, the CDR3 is TGCAGTGCCCTCGTCGGGCCCCCCACCTACGAGCAGTACGTC. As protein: CSALVGPPTYEQYV.